A selection of T cell receptor beta chains follows, all from one sample in a study of blood T cell repertoires in COVID-19. The data were produced by immunoSEQ multiplex PCR, yet TCRdb's version contains in-frame clones alone and is incomplete. The profile shows fewer than 45,000 clones, 70% to 90% of them singletons. Sequenced sample: peripheral blood. Source of these receptors: an elderly woman with acute or convalescent COVID-19. Both conserved end residues are part of each CDR3. D genes are given only for firm matches. A clone size is listed for some rows: how often the clone was seen (once, few, many), or a class if it is expanded.

>TRBD2|-|TRBV18|TRBJ2-5
TGTGCCAGCTCACCAGGACGGACTAGCGGGAAAGAGACCCAGTACTTC
CASSPGRTSGKETQYF
>-|few|TRBV18|TRBJ1-5
TGTGCCAGCCAAGACAGCCTAAATCAGCCCCAGCATTTT
CASQDSLNQPQHF
>-|once|TRBV5-1|TRBJ2-2
TGCGCCAGCAGCCTTCGGGTCCAAGGGGAGCTGTTTTTT
CASSLRVQGELFF
>-|-|TRBV6-5|TRBJ2-2
TGTGCCAGCAGCCAAGCAGGGGTAACCGGCGGGGAGCTGTTTTTT
CASSQAGVTGGELFF
>TRBD2|-|TRBV7-2|TRBJ2-7
TGTGCCAGCAGCGTCCGGGGGGGGAGCTCCTACGAGCAGTACTTC
CASSVRGGSSYEQYF
>TRBD1|-|TRBV5-1|TRBJ2-7
TGCGCCAGCAGCCCCCCCGTGGGACAGGGGTACGAGCAGTACTTC
CASSPPVGQGYEQYF
>-|-|TRBV4-2|TRBJ2-1
TGTGCCAGCAGCCAAGACGCGGAGGGGGCGCGGCGCGAGCAGTTCTTC
CASSQDAEGARREQFF
>-|-|TRBV3-1/TRBV3-2|TRBJ2-7
TGTGCCAGCAGCCAAGGGTCAGGTACCTACGAGCAGTACTTC
CASSQGSGTYEQYF
>TRBD2|-|TRBV5-4|TRBJ2-5
TGTGCCAGCAGCCCAACTAGCGGGGGCCAAGAGACCCAGTACTTC
CASSPTSGGQETQYF
>TRBD1|-|TRBV18|TRBJ2-5
TGTGCCAGCTCACCACCCGGACAGGCCTCGGGGACCCAGTACTTC
CASSPPGQASGTQYF
>TRBD1|-|TRBV7-6|TRBJ1-5
TGTGCCAGCAGCTTGACAGGGGCGGCCGGGGGCAATCAGCCCCAGCATTTT
CASSLTGAAGGNQPQHF
>-|few|TRBV28|TRBJ2-7
TGTGCCAGCGGAGAACAGGTTCCCAGGGACGAGCAGTACTTC
CASGEQVPRDEQYF
>-|-|TRBV4-2|TRBJ1-1
TGTGCCAGCAGCCTAATGACGCAGGGGAGCACTGAAGCTTTCTTT
CASSLMTQGSTEAFF
>-|-|TRBV5-6|TRBJ2-3
TGTGCCAGCAGCTCAGTCAGGGGCACGGATACGCAGTATTTT
CASSSVRGTDTQYF
>TRBD1|-|TRBV2|TRBJ1-1
TGTGCCAGCTCGGGACAGCAGAACACTGAAGCTTTCTTT
CASSGQQNTEAFF
>TRBD1|-|TRBV15|TRBJ1-5
TGTGCCACCAGCAGAGATCGGACAGGGGGCGCGAGCAATCAGCCCCAGCATTTT
CATSRDRTGGASNQPQHF
>TRBD1|-|TRBV5-4|TRBJ2-5
TGTGCCAGCAGCTTTCCGGGACAGGGTTTTGGGGAGACCCAGTACTTC
CASSFPGQGFGETQYF
>-|-|TRBV10-3|TRBJ1-2
TGTGCCACCACGGAGGGGTTGGGTAGATACCCCTCTAACTATGGCTACACCTTC
CATTEGLGRYPSNYGYTF
>TRBD1|-|TRBV19|TRBJ2-5
TGTGCCAGTAGCCAAGCGCCGGGACAGAAAGAGACCCAGTACTTC
CASSQAPGQKETQYF
>-|-|TRBV7-2|TRBJ1-2
TGTGCCAGCAGCTTAGAGAGGGGGTTTGGCTACACCTTC
CASSLERGFGYTF
>-|-|TRBV3-1/TRBV3-2|TRBJ2-1
TGTGCCAGCAGCCGCCGTGATAGCCATGAGCAGTTCTTC
CASSRRDSHEQFF
>-|-|TRBV7-2|TRBJ2-7
TGTGCCAGCAGCTTTGGGGGAGGACGAGAGCAGTACTTC
CASSFGGGREQYF
>TRBD1|-|TRBV3-1/TRBV3-2|TRBJ1-1
TGTGCCAGCAGCCAGGACAGGGTGAACACTGAAGCTTTCTTT
CASSQDRVNTEAFF
>-|-|TRBV28|TRBJ1-1
TGTGCCAGCCCGCCCGACAGGAACCGTGACACTGAAGCTTTCTTT
CASPPDRNRDTEAFF
>-|-|TRBV11-2|TRBJ2-6
TGTGCCAGCAGCTTATCAGATTCTGGGGCCAACGTCCTGACTTTC
CASSLSDSGANVLTF
>-|-|TRBV5-1|TRBJ2-7
TGCGCCAGCTCGTTTTCGGGAGCTTACGAGCAGTACTTC
CASSFSGAYEQYF
>-|once|TRBV7-9|TRBJ2-1
TGTGCCAGCAGCTTAGGGGTCTGGGCGGGGCGTAATGAGCAGTTCTTC
CASSLGVWAGRNEQFF
>-|-|TRBV30|TRBJ1-2
TGTGCCTGGAGCCTTTTGACAGTGCCTAACTATGGCTACACCTTC
CAWSLLTVPNYGYTF
>-|-|TRBV5-6|TRBJ2-5
TGTGCCAGCAGCTTGGACGAGGGGGTGGAGACCCAGTACTTC
CASSLDEGVETQYF
>TRBD1|few|TRBV2|TRBJ1-4
TGTGCCAGCAACAGGGGCCCCGCAACTAATGAAAAACTGTTTTTT
CASNRGPATNEKLFF
>TRBD1|few|TRBV5-1|TRBJ2-7
TGCGCCAGCAGCGGGGACAGGAGCTACGAGCAGTACTTC
CASSGDRSYEQYF